This record looks at one TCR beta chain sequence and its context. The target antigen is unknown. This CDR3 region has 15 residues. CDR1 and CDR2 (germline): MNHNY, SVGAGI (reference sequence). V was pared by 2 bases and J by 8 bases, with 6 bases of the junction left unmatched. The sample originates from a study of cytomegalovirus exposure and HLA in healthy donors. Broader study findings: Some TCR beta chains (more than 150 of them) were listed as cytomegalovirus-associated.

It was with 60 Vbeta and 13 Jbeta primers that the PCR ran. Sequencing was performed with immunoSEQ multiplex PCR; in TCRdb, only in-frame clones are kept and a portion is missing. The sample consists of about 260,000 clones, under 80% of them appearing once. This chain uses TRBV6-6 with TRBJ2-2; 9 bases match TRBD2. Specimen: PBMCs. This receptor was identified in a female donor in good health and CMV-seronegative. The CDR3 coding sequence is TGTGCCAGCAGTTACGGGGCTAGCGGGATGGGGGAGCTGTTTTTT. Its protein is CASSYGASGMGELFF.